This T cell receptor beta chain was documented in a study of T cells after yellow fever vaccination. The table lists this clonotype with many counts. Researchers made TCR cDNA using 5'RACE template switching, and this step added a universal primer site and UMIs. TCRdb reprocessed the 5' RACE reads via MiXCR and lists one record per CDR3 protein. The sample gives 20,000 to 30,000 distinct CDR3 sequences, 4.5% of which show up once; less than 50% is in the top ten. The V gene lost 4 bases and the J gene lost 2 bases, with 2 bases spanning the gap. This CDR3 has 12 amino acids. Germline V gene lookup returns CDR1 MNHNY and CDR2 SVGAGI (reference sequence).

Material: PBMCs, either bulk or a sorted T-cell subset (CD4+, CD8+, memory, or dextramer-sorted; not recorded which), obtained on the day of the yellow fever booster vaccination. This clonotype was obtained from a man younger than 35 who received the YFV17D yellow fever vaccine. The J gene is TRBJ2-2, the V gene TRBV6-6; D uncertain. For the CDR3, the DNA is TGTGCCAGCAGTTCCAACACCGGGGAGCTGTTTTTT. It codes for CASSSNTGELFF.